A selection of T cell receptor beta chains follows, all from one sample in a study of Graves' ophthalmopathy and Graves' hyperthyroidism. TCRdb called the multiplex PCR reads again in MiXCR, with one record for every CDR3 protein. The sample gives 150,000 or so distinct CDR3 sequences, 30% to 45% of which show up once; under 7% is in the top ten. The sample taken for sequencing was peripheral blood. These receptors all come from a woman in her thirties or forties with Graves' ophthalmopathy. The CDR3 runs from the conserved cysteine through the conserved F or W.

TRBV10-3,TRBJ1-2,CAISGGADIDDYTF
TRBV28,TRBJ2-7,CASHRWATGSYEQYF
TRBV28,TRBJ1-1,CASSWTGGRKAFF
TRBV14,TRBJ2-7,CASSQDHGILYEQYF
TRBV28,TRBJ2-2,CASSSMGVTGELFF
TRBV6-1,TRBJ2-2,CASSSVRRNTGELFF
TRBV12-3/TRBV12-4,TRBJ1-1,CASSLFPNTEAFF
TRBV4-1,TRBJ2-7,CASSQSIFGTGDYEQYF
TRBV2,TRBJ1-1,CASGQGWAFF
TRBV2,TRBJ1-5,CASSEASENYQPQHF
TRBV3-1,TRBJ1-3,CASSQEGHGNTIYF
TRBV3-1,TRBJ1-5,CASSSRGGGVNQPQHF
TRBV6-2/TRBV6-3,TRBJ1-6,CASRGQGDSPLHF
TRBV12-3/TRBV12-4,TRBJ2-7,CASSLVGDSPYEQYF
TRBV4-1,TRBJ1-1,CASSHGTGAANTEAFF
TRBV2,TRBJ1-6,CASTRTSNSPLHF
TRBV11-1,TRBJ2-5,CASSSTGTRETQYF
TRBV6-1,TRBJ1-1,CASFREGNTEAFF
TRBV15,TRBJ2-7,CATGRGRYEQYF
TRBV7-2,TRBJ2-5,CASSLASGSGQETQYF